Listed here is a single TCR beta chain. The antigen is undetermined. TCRdb passed the RACE reads through MiXCR, listing each CDR3 protein once. The data contain 34,000 or so distinct CDR3 sequences, 10% of them seen just once; the ten biggest clones take up about 28%. This specimen comes from a study of human T cells and chemical hapten exposure. Trimming removed 4 bases from V and 2 bases from J, with 9 bases in between. The CDR3 totals 13 residues. Per the germline V gene, CDR1 is SGHTA and CDR2 is FQGNSA. Time point defined: pre-sensitization, week 0. Sample treatment: therapeutic diphenylcyclopropenone sensitization with weekly scalp DPC. From whole blood left unfractionated, total RNA was extracted. Points from the study as a whole: The count of PT1 expanded TCRs correlated positively with patch test score.

The specimen was whole blood, collected in connection with sensitization to the hapten diphenylcyclopropenone (DPC). The chain links TRBV7-2 to TRBJ2-7; D is possibly TRBD2 (6 bases). The TCR comes from a man aged 45 to 65 with alopecia areata. Some clones in this sample may be carry-over from other donors' samples. This chain's CDR3 is CASSSGSAYEQYF. As DNA, the CDR3 is TGTGCCAGCAGCTCCGGGAGTGCCTACGAGCAGTACTTC. The complete variable domain, with remaining parts taken from reference TRBV7-2 and TRBJ2-7, reads GAGVSQSPSNKVTEKGKDVELRCDPISGHTALYWYRQSLGQGLEFLIYFQGNSAPDKSGLPSDRFSAERTGGSVSTLTIQRTQQEDSAVYLCASSSGSAYEQYFGPGTRLTVT.